Below are 32 T cell receptor beta chains sequenced from a single sample in a study of cytomegalovirus exposure and HLA in healthy donors. Here immunoSEQ multiplex PCR was the method, and the copy in TCRdb shows in-frame clones only, minus some. This table has more than 250,000 clones, about 90% appearing once. The sequencing sample was made of PBMCs. The receptors here all came from a woman aged 25 to 45 in good health and CMV-seronegative.

The chain is built from TRBV19 and TRBJ1-1; weak D call: TRBD1 (5 bases). V lost 6 bases and J 0 bases, leaving 11 bases between the germline ends. The CDR3 runs to 14 residues. Germline V lookup: CDR1 LNHDA, CDR2 SQIVND (reference sequence). Written as DNA, the CDR3 is TGTGCCAGTAGCTGGGGGGAAATGAACACTGAAGCTTTCTTT. Its protein product is CASSWGEMNTEAFF.

The J gene is TRBJ2-1, the V gene TRBV4-1; 10 nucleotides agree with TRBD2. The CDR3 runs to 14 residues. V lost 4 bases, J lost 8 bases, and 5 bases stayed unmatched. Germline CDR1 reads MGHRA; CDR2 reads YSYEKL. The CDR3 DNA is TGCGCCAGCAGCCTAGCGGGAGGATTGGATGAGCAGTTCTTC. Its protein is CASSLAGGLDEQFF.

This chain links TRBV27 with TRBJ2-6; 8 nucleotides match TRBD1. Trimming cost V 7 bases and J 0 bases; bases outside gene matches: 5. This CDR3 has 16 residues. Germline CDR1 MNHEY, CDR2 SMNVEV (reference sequence). The CDR3 spells CASTGTGDSGANVLTF. In nucleotides, the CDR3 is TGTGCCAGCACCGGGACAGGTGACTCTGGGGCCAACGTCCTGACTTTC.

This clone was seen a single time. The rearrangement links TRBV19 to TRBJ2-1, with 7 bases aligning to TRBD1. The V gene's germline CDR1 is LNHDA and CDR2 SQIVND (reference sequence). J lost 8 bases, V lost 4 bases, and 5 bases had no gene match. CDR3 length: 13 amino acids. Here the CDR3 DNA reads TGTGCCAGTAGTACCCCACAGGGGTATGAGCAGTTCTTC. Encoded protein: CASSTPQGYEQFF.

V and J are TRBV14 and TRBJ2-2; D is unresolved. CDR3 length: 11 amino acids. Trimming took 4 bases from V and 8 from J, leaving 5 bases between them. Per the germline V gene, CDR1 is SGHDN and CDR2 is FVKESK. The CDR3 DNA follows: TGTGCCAGCAGCCGATTAGGGGAGCTGTTTTTT. Amino acid sequence: CASSRLGELFF.

The genes are TRBV11-2 and TRBJ2-1; D unresolved. CDR3 length: 11 residues. Per germline, CDR1 SGHAT and CDR2 FQNNGV. Between the trimmed V and J ends, which lost 2 bases and 10 bases, there was a span of 6 bases. This CDR3 reads CASSLMTEQFF. The CDR3 nucleotides are TGTGCCAGCAGCTTAATGACAGAGCAGTTCTTC.

The V call is TRBV18, the J call TRBJ2-5; no reliable D call. The CDR3 runs to 12 residues. The V and J ends lost 5 bases and 2 bases respectively, with 6 bases between them. CDR1 and CDR2 (germline): KGHSH, LQKENI. CDR3 sequence reads: CASSALQETQYF. The CDR3 DNA reads TGTGCCAGCTCAGCCCTTCAAGAGACCCAGTACTTC.

This clone was detected only once. This rearrangement joins TRBV5-8 to TRBJ2-2, with TRBD1 matching 7 bases. CDR1 SGHTS and CDR2 YDEGEE come from the germline V gene. The V and J ends lost 0 bases and 0 bases, in that order; junction bases with no gene match: 2. The CDR3 runs to 16 residues. The CDR3 coding sequence is TGTGCCAGCAGCTTGGCCCAGGGGGCGAACACCGGGGAGCTGTTTTTT. Protein product: CASSLAQGANTGELFF. Full variable domain (rest looked up from reference TRBV5-8 and TRBJ2-2): EAGVTQSPTHLIKTRGQQATLRCSPISGHTSVYWYQQALGLGLQFLLWYDEGEERNRGNFPPRFSGRQFPNYSSELNVNALELEDSALYLCASSLAQGANTGELFFGEGSRLTVL.

CDR3 region: CASSADLIPGELFF. The CDR3 DNA reads as TGTGCCAGCAGCGCGGACCTAATTCCCGGGGAGCTGTTTTTT. V gene TRBV9 combines with J gene TRBJ2-2; D not certain. Germline values: CDR1 SGDLS, CDR2 YYNGEE. CDR3 length: 14 amino acids. V was shortened by 3 bases and J by 6 bases, with 12 bases between the two germline ends.

This rearrangement joins TRBV19 to TRBJ2-7; TRBD2 is a possible D gene (6 bases). The CDR3 spans 14 residues. V shed 1 base and J shed 3 bases, with 10 bases lying between them. CDR1 LNHDA and CDR2 SQIVND come from the germline V gene (reference sequence). The CDR3 reads CASSIAGVDYEQYF. CDR3 DNA: TGTGCCAGTAGTATAGCGGGAGTGGACTACGAGCAGTACTTC.

This clone was observed once. V is TRBV7-8 and J is TRBJ2-3; 9 bases are shared with TRBD2. CDR1 is SGHVS, CDR2 FQNEAQ, per germline. This CDR3 contains 16 residues. V lost 2 bases and J lost 2; bases outside the gene matches: 5. In nucleotides, the CDR3 is TGTGCCAGCAGCTTATCGACTAGCGGCCACACAGATACGCAGTATTTT. Amino acid sequence: CASSLSTSGHTDTQYF.

This clone was seen a single time. The chain has TRBV30 and TRBJ2-7; D might be TRBD2 (6 bases). Per germline, CDR1 GTSNPN and CDR2 SVGIG (reference sequence). The CDR3 contains 14 residues. V dropped 5 bases and J dropped 6 bases, with 20 bases sitting between them. The chain's CDR3 is CAWGLGLVGGEQYF. The CDR3, as DNA: TGTGCCTGGGGATTAGGGTTGGTCGGGGGCGAGCAGTACTTC.

This clone was counted once. V usage is TRBV11-2 and J usage is TRBJ2-7; D is perhaps TRBD2 (6 bases). This CDR3 region has 12 residues. Germline lookup yields CDR1 SGHAT and CDR2 FQNNGV. Trimming took 5 bases from V and 4 from J, leaving 9 bases between them. CDR3 residues: CASSPEGYEQYF. For the CDR3, the DNA is TGTGCCAGCAGCCCGGAGGGGTACGAGCAGTACTTC.

The V gene is TRBV11-2, the J gene TRBJ2-5; D uncertain. CDR3 length: 14 residues. Between the trimmed V and J ends, which lost 1 base and 4 bases, there was a span of 10 bases. The germline V gene has CDR1 SGHAT and CDR2 FQNNGV. The CDR3 region has the DNA TGTGCCAGCAGCTTAGGGGGTAGCTCAGAGACCCAGTACTTC. It codes for CASSLGGSSETQYF.

The rearrangement links TRBV28 to TRBJ2-7; 8 nucleotides match TRBD1. Germline values: CDR1 MDHEN, CDR2 SYDVKM. The junction had 6 bases not matched to a gene; V was cut back by 3 bases and J by 2 bases. This CDR3 spans 15 amino acids. For the CDR3, the DNA is TGTGCCAGCAGTTTCCTGGACAGGGCGACCTACGAGCAGTACTTC. It is translated as CASSFLDRATYEQYF.

V gene TRBV4-2 combines with J gene TRBJ2-7, with D perhaps matching TRBD2 (5 bases). This CDR3 has 15 residues. Trimming removed 2 bases from V and 2 bases from J, with 13 bases in between. Germline V lookup: CDR1 LGHNA, CDR2 YNFKEQ. In DNA form, the CDR3 reads TGTGCCAGCAGCCAAAGGGAGATCTCAACCTACGAGCAGTACTTC. Translation: CASSQREISTYEQYF.

V gene TRBV7-8 combines with J gene TRBJ1-3; the D is unclear. The germline CDR1 and CDR2 sequences are SGHVS and FQNEAQ. V was shortened by 2 bases and J by 1 base, with 3 bases between the two germline ends. CDR3 length: 13 amino acids. The chain's CDR3 is CASSLSSGNTIYF. CDR3 in DNA: TGTGCCAGCAGCTTAAGTTCTGGAAACACCATATATTTT.

This rearrangement joins TRBV28 to TRBJ2-7, with 9 bases fitting TRBD2. The CDR3 is 15 amino acids. Germline CDR1 and CDR2: MDHEN and SYDVKM. Losses at the gene ends were 10 bases for V and 5 bases for J; bases not matched to a gene: 15. CDR3 sequence (DNA): TGTGCCACATCCCGAGAGGCACTAGCGGGTGACGAGCAGTACTTC. The encoded protein is CATSREALAGDEQYF.

DNA for the CDR3: TGTGCCAGCAGTCTACAGGGTGTAGCTTTCTTT. It codes for CASSLQGVAFF. The chain has TRBV6-6 and TRBJ1-1, with D perhaps TRBD1 (6 bases). CDR1 and CDR2 (germline): MNHNY, SVGAGI (reference sequence). V lost 5 bases and J lost 10, with 11 bases in between. This CDR3 has 11 residues.

The rearrangement uses TRBV28 and TRBJ2-2, with D perhaps matching TRBD2 (6 bases). The germline gives CDR1 MDHEN, CDR2 SYDVKM. CDR3 length: 14 residues. The germline V and J ends were trimmed by 5 bases and 6 bases, with 13 bases remaining between them. This CDR3 is CASSLPAGPGELFF. The CDR3 nucleotides are TGTGCCAGCAGTCTCCCAGCGGGCCCCGGGGAGCTGTTTTTT.

In DNA, the CDR3 is TGTGCCAGCAGTGAAAATCAAGGGACTAGCGGGAGGGAGACCCAGTACTTC. Translated: CASSENQGTSGRETQYF. The rearrangement uses TRBV6-1 and TRBJ2-5; 15 nucleotides agree with TRBD2. The ends lost 2 bases at V and 5 bases at J; junction bases unmatched: 6. Germline V gene sequence: CDR1 MNHNS, CDR2 SASEGT. The CDR3 length is 17 residues.

This clone was recorded once. The identical CDR3 is also encoded by other nucleotide sequences in the sample. The V gene is TRBV18, the J gene TRBJ1-4; TRBD1 is a possible D gene (5 bases). Trimming took 3 bases from V and 8 from J, leaving 7 bases between them. Germline CDR1 is KGHSH and CDR2 is LQKENI. CDR3 length: 12 amino acids. This chain's CDR3 is CASSPQGEKLFF. CDR3 nucleotide sequence: TGTGCCAGCTCACCGCAGGGAGAAAAACTGTTTTTT.

This clone has a single count. This sequence joins TRBV12-5 and TRBJ2-5; D is possibly TRBD2 (5 bases). The CDR3 consists of 14 residues. Trimming removed 1 base at V and 7 bases at J, with 13 bases between. Germline V gives CDR1 LGHNT, CDR2 FRNRAP. Written as DNA, the CDR3 is TGTGCTAGTGGTTTGGAACCCAGCGGTGGGACCCAGTACTTC. It codes for CASGLEPSGGTQYF. Full variable domain (remainder filled in from reference TRBV12-5 and TRBJ2-5): DARVTQTPRHKVTEMGQEVTMRCQPILGHNTVFWYRQTMMQGLELLAYFRNRAPLDDSGMPKDRFSAEMPDATLATLKIQPSEPRDSAVYFCASGLEPSGGTQYFGPGTRLLVL.

Worth noting for this clone: Other DNA variants within this sample encode the same CDR3. This chain uses TRBV7-6 with TRBJ2-7; no definite D call. Germline CDR1 reads SGHVS; CDR2 reads FNYEAQ. The CDR3 totals 13 residues. The ends were cut back, 5 bases at V and 1 base at J, with 9 bases in the middle. The CDR3 coding sequence is TGTGCCAGCAGCCTGGACGGTTCCTACGAGCAGTACTTC. This encodes CASSLDGSYEQYF.

The chain couples TRBV19 to TRBJ2-2, with a tentative D call TRBD1 (6 bases). In germline, CDR1 is LNHDA, CDR2 SQIVND (reference sequence). V was trimmed by 9 bases and J by 7 bases, leaving 15 bases between them. The CDR3 has 13 amino acids. The chain's CDR3 is CASRTQGNGELFF. Here the CDR3 DNA reads TGTGCCAGCCGTACTCAGGGGAACGGGGAGCTGTTTTTT. Combining the CDR3 with reference TRBV19 and TRBJ2-2 gives the whole variable domain DGGITQSPKYLFRKEGQNVTLSCEQNLNHDAMYWYRQDPGQGLRLIYYSQIVNDFQKGDIAEGYSVSREKKESFPLTVTSAQKNPTAFYLCASRTQGNGELFFGEGSRLTVL.

The chain recombines TRBV5-6 with TRBJ2-3, with D perhaps assigned TRBD1 or TRBD2 (5 bases each). Between the trimmed V and J ends, which lost 0 bases and 0 bases, there was a span of 11 bases. Germline CDR1 is SGHDT and CDR2 is YYEEEE. This CDR3 has 16 amino acids. The CDR3 coding sequence is TGTGCCAGCAGCTTGGATACGGGGCTGAGCACAGATACGCAGTATTTT. Residues: CASSLDTGLSTDTQYF.

J is TRBJ1-5 and V is TRBV6-6; D not certain. The CDR3 has 12 amino acids. With 3 bases removed from V and 9 bases from J, the gap between germline ends came to 9 bases. Germline values: CDR1 MNHNY, CDR2 SVGAGI (reference sequence). CDR3 in DNA: TGTGCCAGCAGTTATTTAGAAGGGCCCCAGCATTTT. Translation gives CASSYLEGPQHF.

This clone was counted a few times. This chain joins TRBV19 and TRBJ1-5; no clear D. The CDR3 loop spans 15 amino acids. CDR1 LNHDA and CDR2 SQIVND come from the germline V gene (reference sequence). V dropped 5 bases and J dropped 2 bases, with 13 bases sitting between them. In nucleotides, the CDR3 is TGTGCCAGTAGTCCCTTCGCGGGAGGCAATCAGCCCCAGCATTTT. This codes for CASSPFAGGNQPQHF.

This rearrangement joins TRBV27 to TRBJ1-4; 7 bases are a match to TRBD1. Trimming at V came to 5 bases and at J to 1 base, leaving 10 bases not matched to a gene. The CDR3 extends over 17 amino acids. Germline V gives CDR1 MNHEY, CDR2 SMNVEV (reference sequence). Here the CDR3 reads CASSGTAPGGTNEKLFF. DNA for the CDR3: TGTGCCAGCAGTGGGACAGCTCCCGGGGGAACTAATGAAAAACTGTTTTTT.

V and J are TRBV28 and TRBJ2-5; 10 bases match TRBD1. Germline trimming cut 3 bases from V and 1 base from J; bases unmatched to any gene: 2. The CDR3 spans 15 residues. CDR1 and CDR2 (germline): MDHEN, SYDVKM. CDR3 in DNA: TGTGCCAGCAGTTTCGGACAGGGGGTCCAAGAGACCCAGTACTTC. It is translated as CASSFGQGVQETQYF.

This clone showed up just once. This chain links TRBV18 with TRBJ1-4; D is unresolved. This CDR3 is 14 amino acids long. In germline, CDR1 is KGHSH, CDR2 LQKENI. V shed 1 base and J shed 7 bases, with 10 bases lying between them. The CDR3 nucleotides are TGTGCCAGCTCACCACGCGGGAGAAGTGAAAAACTGTTTTTT. Its translation: CASSPRGRSEKLFF.

This chain connects TRBV23-1 to TRBJ1-2, with D possibly being TRBD1 (5 bases). TRBV23-1 is treated as an ORF (open reading frame) with a function not yet certain. V lost 0 bases and J 8 bases, leaving 10 bases between the germline ends. The CDR3 length is 13 residues. The CDR3 is CASSQSGEGGYTF. CDR3 coding DNA: TGCGCCAGCAGTCAATCCGGTGAGGGGGGCTACACCTTC.